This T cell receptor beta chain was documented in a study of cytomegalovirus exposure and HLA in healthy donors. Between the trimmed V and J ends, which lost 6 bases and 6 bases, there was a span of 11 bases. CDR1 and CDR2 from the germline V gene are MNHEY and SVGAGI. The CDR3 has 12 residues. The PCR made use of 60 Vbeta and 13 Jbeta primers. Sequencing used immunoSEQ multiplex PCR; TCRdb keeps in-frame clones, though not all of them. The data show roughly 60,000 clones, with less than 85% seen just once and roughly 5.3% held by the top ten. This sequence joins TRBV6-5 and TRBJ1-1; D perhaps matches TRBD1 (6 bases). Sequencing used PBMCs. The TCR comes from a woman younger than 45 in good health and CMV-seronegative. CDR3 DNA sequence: TGTGCCAGCAGCGACGAGGGGGCTGAAGCTTTCTTT. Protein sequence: CASSDEGAEAFF.